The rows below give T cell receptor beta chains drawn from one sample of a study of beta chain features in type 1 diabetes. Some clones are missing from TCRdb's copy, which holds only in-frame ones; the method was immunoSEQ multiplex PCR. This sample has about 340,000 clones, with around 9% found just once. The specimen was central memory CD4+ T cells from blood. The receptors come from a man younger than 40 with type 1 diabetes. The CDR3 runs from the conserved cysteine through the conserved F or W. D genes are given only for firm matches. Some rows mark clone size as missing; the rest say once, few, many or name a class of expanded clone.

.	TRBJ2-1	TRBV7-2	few	TGTGCCAGCAGCCCGATGGGGCAGGGCTACAATGAGCAGTTCTTC	CASSPMGQGYNEQFF
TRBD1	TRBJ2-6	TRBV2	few	TGTGCCAGCAGTCCGGGACAGGGGAACACTGGGGCCAACGTCCTGACTTTC	CASSPGQGNTGANVLTF
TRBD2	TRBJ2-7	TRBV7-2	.	TGTGCCAGCAGCCTACAAGTCCCTAGCGGGGGGGCTTACGAGCAGTACTTC	CASSLQVPSGGAYEQYF
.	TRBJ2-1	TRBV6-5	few	TGTGCCAGCAGTCCCCTTCGAGCGGACTCCGATGAGCAGTTCTTC	CASSPLRADSDEQFF
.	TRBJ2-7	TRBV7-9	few	TGTGCCAGCAGCTCGACGGGACACCTCTCCTACGAGCAGTACTTC	CASSSTGHLSYEQYF
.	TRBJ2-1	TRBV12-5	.	TGTGCTAGTGGTTTGCAGGGGAGCAATGAGCAGTTCTTC	CASGLQGSNEQFF
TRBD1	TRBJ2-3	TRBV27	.	TGTGCCAGCAGTCAGGGACAGGAGGCAGATACGCAGTATTTT	CASSQGQEADTQYF
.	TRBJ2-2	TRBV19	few	TGTGCCAGTAGTATAACAGGGCCCAACAGCGGGGAGCTGTTTTTT	CASSITGPNSGELFF
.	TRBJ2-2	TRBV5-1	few	TGCGCCAGCAGCGCTGGACAGCCTTTTACCGGGGAGCTGTTTTTT	CASSAGQPFTGELFF
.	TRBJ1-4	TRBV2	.	TGTGCCAGCAGTTCACAGGGATTCAATGAAAAACTGTTTTTT	CASSSQGFNEKLFF
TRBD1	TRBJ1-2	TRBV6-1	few	TGTGCCAGCAGGGTTCTGACAGGGACTGATGGCTACACCTTC	CASRVLTGTDGYTF
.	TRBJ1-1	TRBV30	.	TGTGCCTGGACCGGGACAACAGCAAACACTGAAGCTTTCTTT	CAWTGTTANTEAFF
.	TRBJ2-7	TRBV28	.	TGTGCCAGCAGGGGGTCAGGGGCCAGCGAGCAGTACTTC	CASRGSGASEQYF
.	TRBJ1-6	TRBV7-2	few	TGTGCCAGCAGCTTGGACAGCTCCTATAATTCACCCCTCCACTTT	CASSLDSSYNSPLHF
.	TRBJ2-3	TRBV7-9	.	TGTGCCAGCAGCTACGGGGGTTCAGCAGATACGCAGTATTTT	CASSYGGSADTQYF
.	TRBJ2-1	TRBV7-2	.	TGTGCCAGCAGCTTAAGAGGTAGCAGCGATGAGCAGTTCTTC	CASSLRGSSDEQFF